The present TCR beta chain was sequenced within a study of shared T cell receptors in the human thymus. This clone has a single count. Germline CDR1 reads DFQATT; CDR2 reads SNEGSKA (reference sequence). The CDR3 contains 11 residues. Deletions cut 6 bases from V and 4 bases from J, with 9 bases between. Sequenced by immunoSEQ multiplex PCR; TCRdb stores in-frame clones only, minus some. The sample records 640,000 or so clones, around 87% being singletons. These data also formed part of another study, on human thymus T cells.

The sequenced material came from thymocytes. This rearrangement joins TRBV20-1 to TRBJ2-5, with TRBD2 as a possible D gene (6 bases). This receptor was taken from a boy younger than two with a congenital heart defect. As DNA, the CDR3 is TGCAGTGCCTCTAGCGTAGAGACCCAGTACTTC. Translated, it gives CSASSVETQYF.